This TCR beta chain was identified in a study of PD-L1 blockade in urothelial cancer. This CDR3 region has 12 residues. Trimming stripped 10 bases from V and 2 bases from J, with 11 bases between. The germline gives CDR1 LNHDA, CDR2 SQIVND (reference sequence). Profiling relied on immunoSEQ multiplex PCR, and the TCRdb table lists in-frame clones only, not all of them. The repertoire holds about 41,000 clones, approximately 84% seen once, with approximately 2.4% in the top ten. Time point: peripheral blood 6 weeks after treatment start. The material was PBMCs, obtained around atezolizumab (anti-PD-L1) treatment. The sequence came from a man aged 65 to 79 with urothelial cancer. This chain connects TRBV19 to TRBJ2-5, with D possibly matching TRBD2 (6 bases). The CDR3 DNA reads TGTGCCACCGAGGGGACTCAAGAGACCCAGTACTTC. The encoded protein is CATEGTQETQYF.